This T cell receptor beta chain came from a study of T-cell reconstitution after alpha-beta-depleted transplantation in children. This clonotype was seen at least ten times. For TCRbeta, the library was prepared with unique molecular identifiers. Each CDR3 protein is one row after TCRdb ran MiXCR on the PCR reads. The repertoire holds more than 90,000 distinct CDR3 sequences, with approximately 8.4% as singletons. V was shortened by 1 base and J by 5 bases, with 18 bases between the two germline ends. Germline loops: CDR1 SGHDT, CDR2 YYEEEE. The CDR3 is 16 residues long. The chain combines TRBV5-6 with TRBJ1-1; D ambiguous. Sequences were derived from PBMCs from the stem cell graft donor, sampled from the stem cell graft. The receptor comes from a human donor who donated a stem cell graft to a child with congenital amegakaryocytic thrombocytopenia. The CDR3 sequence: CASSLLMLVGFTEAFF. The CDR3 bases are TGTGCCAGCAGCTTGTTGATGTTGGTGGGGTTTACTGAAGCTTTCTTT.